Listed here are 25 T cell receptor beta chains from one sample, sequenced in a study of T cell responses to AZD1222 COVID-19 vaccine. Sequencing used immunoSEQ multiplex PCR; TCRdb keeps in-frame clones, though not all of them. The repertoire includes 180,000 or so clones, 85% to 90% of them detected once, and roughly 27% sits in the top ten. Sequenced here: peripheral blood, sampled 28 days after the second AZD1222 dose. These receptors all come from an adult who received the AZD1222 COVID-19 vaccine.

This chain uses TRBV3-1 (or the pseudogene TRBV3-2) with TRBJ1-4; no clear D gene. Germline CDR1 and CDR2: LGHDT and YNNKEL (reference sequence). CDR3 length equals 13 residues. The V end lost 3 bases, the J end lost 5 bases, and 7 bases lay between the germline ends. CDR3 amino acids: CASSHQENEKLFF. The CDR3 bases are TGTGCCAGCAGCCATCAGGAGAATGAAAAACTGTTTTTT.

The V call is TRBV29-1, the J call TRBJ1-6, with 11 positions matching TRBD1. The V segment lost 6 bases and the J segment 5 bases; nucleotides outside the gene matches: 6. Germline V gene data show CDR1 as SQVTM and CDR2 as ANQGSEA. This CDR3 comprises 15 residues. The CDR3 loop is CSVRLDRGHNSPLHF. The DNA of the CDR3 is TGCAGCGTGCGACTGGACAGGGGGCATAATTCACCCCTCCACTTT.

The chain combines TRBV7-9 with TRBJ1-5; maybe TRBD1 (5 bases). Trimming removed 5 bases from V and 3 bases from J, with 14 bases in between. The germline V gene encodes CDR1 SEHNR and CDR2 FQNEAQ (reference sequence). This CDR3 has 15 residues. The CDR3 sequence is CASSHTGATNQPQHF. CDR3 in DNA: TGTGCCAGCAGCCACACCGGGGCTACCAATCAGCCCCAGCATTTT. The full variable domain, with the rest looked up from reference TRBV7-9 and TRBJ1-5, is DTGVSQNPRHKITKRGQNVTFRCDPISEHNRLYWYRQTLGQGPEFLTYFQNEAQLEKSRLLSDRFSAERPKGSFSTLEIQRTEQGDSAMYLCASSHTGATNQPQHFGDGTRLSIL.

The J gene is TRBJ2-1, the V gene TRBV6-2 or TRBV6-3; D unclear. The V and J ends lost 0 bases and 5 bases respectively, with 5 bases between them. Germline V lookup: CDR1 MNHEY, CDR2 SVGEGT. The CDR3 has 13 amino acids. In DNA form, the CDR3 reads TGTGCCAGCAGTTACTCCACTAACAATGAGCAGTTCTTC. Encoded protein: CASSYSTNNEQFF.

This clone appeared a single time. This chain uses TRBV18 with TRBJ2-7; the D is unclear. This CDR3 has 13 amino acids. Germline values: CDR1 KGHSH, CDR2 LQKENI. V lost 3 bases and J 3 bases, leaving 9 bases between the germline ends. The CDR3 sequence is CASSPADGYEQYF. In DNA, the CDR3 is TGTGCCAGCTCACCTGCGGACGGCTACGAGCAGTACTTC.

The J gene is TRBJ2-7, the V gene TRBV29-1, with D maybe TRBD1 (5 bases). Trimming stripped 5 bases from V and 1 base from J, with 9 bases between. Germline CDR1 is SQVTM and CDR2 is ANQGSEA. The CDR3 covers 12 residues. CDR3 nucleotides: TGCAGCGTTAGCTCAGGGTCCTACGAGCAGTACTTC. Its translation: CSVSSGSYEQYF.

J is TRBJ2-3 and V is TRBV19, with 8 bases fitting TRBD1. The CDR3 runs to 18 residues. CDR1 and CDR2 from the germline V gene are LNHDA and SQIVND (reference sequence). Trimming at V came to 7 bases and at J to 3 bases, leaving 18 bases not matched to a gene. The CDR3 region is CASKGRQGSDLGTDTQYF. CDR3 bases: TGTGCCAGTAAGGGTCGACAGGGGTCCGACTTAGGTACAGATACGCAGTATTTT.

The rearrangement links TRBV5-1 to TRBJ2-7, with D tentatively TRBD1 or TRBD2 (6 bases each). CDR1 is SGHRS and CDR2 is YFSETQ in the germline V gene. V lost 3 bases and J 5 bases, leaving 15 bases between the germline ends. The CDR3 consists of 14 residues. The CDR3 sequence is CASSWVRGANEQYF. The CDR3 DNA follows: TGCGCCAGCAGCTGGGTAAGGGGGGCCAACGAGCAGTACTTC.

V usage is TRBV9 and J usage is TRBJ2-7, with a tentative D call TRBD2 (5 bases). This CDR3 is 14 amino acids long. Germline V gene sequence: CDR1 SGDLS, CDR2 YYNGEE. The V end was cut by 3 bases, the J end by 3 bases, with 13 bases between. CDR3 sequence: CASSALGNRYEQYF. CDR3 DNA sequence: TGTGCCAGCAGCGCTCTCGGGAACCGCTACGAGCAGTACTTC.

The V and J genes are TRBV7-9 and TRBJ1-3; D not certain. CDR3 length equals 13 residues. Deletions cut 7 bases from V and 3 bases from J, with 10 bases between. Germline V gene data show CDR1 as SEHNR and CDR2 as FQNEAQ (reference sequence). CDR3 amino acids: CASTTGHGNTIYF. In nucleotides, the CDR3 is TGTGCCAGCACCACGGGCCATGGAAACACCATATATTTT.

V is TRBV4-3 and J is TRBJ2-7; tentative D call: TRBD2 (5 bases). The germline gives CDR1 LGHNA, CDR2 YSLEER. V lost 0 bases to trimming and J lost 0 bases, with 9 bases between them. CDR3 length: 15 amino acids. This chain's CDR3 is CASSQEVASSYEQYF. The CDR3 DNA reads as TGCGCCAGCAGCCAAGAGGTAGCGAGCTCCTACGAGCAGTACTTC.

V and J are TRBV5-1 and TRBJ2-5; D is perhaps TRBD1 (5 bases). The CDR3 runs 12 residues. The V end lost 4 bases, the J end lost 2 bases, and 6 bases lay between the germline ends. CDR1 is SGHRS, CDR2 YFSETQ, per germline. CDR3 coding DNA: TGCGCCAGCAGCAGGGGACAAGAGACCCAGTACTTC. It translates to CASSRGQETQYF.

The genes are TRBV28 and TRBJ1-6; the D is unclear. The CDR3 is 15 amino acids. V was pared by 5 bases and J by 6 bases, with 14 bases between. Germline CDR1 and CDR2: MDHEN and SYDVKM. CDR3 nucleotides: TGTGCCAGCAGTCCCCCCGACACGGGTAATTCACCCCTCCACTTT. This encodes CASSPPDTGNSPLHF.

V gene TRBV5-1 combines with J gene TRBJ1-5; tentatively, D is TRBD1 (6 bases). Germline V lookup: CDR1 SGHRS, CDR2 YFSETQ. This CDR3 contains 13 residues. The V gene lost 0 bases and the J gene lost 10 bases, with 11 bases spanning the gap. Here the CDR3 reads CASSLGGLEPQHF. The CDR3 coding sequence is TGCGCCAGCAGCTTGGGGGGGCTGGAACCCCAGCATTTT.

The chain is built from TRBV7-9 and TRBJ1-4; 10 nucleotides line up with TRBD1. The ends lost 1 base at V and 7 bases at J; junction bases unmatched: 3. The germline V gene has CDR1 SEHNR and CDR2 FQNEAQ (reference sequence). CDR3 length: 15 amino acids. The CDR3: CASSLVGTGAEKLFF. CDR3 sequence (DNA): TGTGCCAGCAGCTTAGTTGGGACAGGGGCTGAAAAACTGTTTTTT.

The V and J genes are TRBV19 and TRBJ2-1; 13 bases match TRBD2. V shed 3 bases, J shed 15 bases, and the junction held 20 bases outside the gene matches. The CDR3 is 18 residues long. CDR1 is LNHDA and CDR2 is SQIVND in the germline V gene (reference sequence). Here the CDR3 DNA reads TGTGCCAGTAGTATGACTTCGGTGAGGGGACTAGCGGGAACGAGCTGGTTCTTC. Translating it yields CASSMTSVRGLAGTSWFF.

J is TRBJ2-2 and V is TRBV4-2; D is ambiguous. V shed 2 bases and J shed 4 bases, with 8 bases lying between them. Germline CDR1 is LGHNA and CDR2 is YNFKEQ. The CDR3 loop spans 14 amino acids. This CDR3 reads CASSQLLSTGELFF. DNA of the CDR3: TGTGCCAGCAGCCAACTACTATCCACCGGGGAGCTGTTTTTT.

The V and J genes are TRBV28 and TRBJ1-3, with a weak D call TRBD1 (5 bases). The CDR3 spans 14 residues. Germline V gene data show CDR1 as MDHEN and CDR2 as SYDVKM. Trimming removed 5 bases from V and 8 bases from J, with 16 bases in between. CDR3 residues: CASSAPGTEDTIYF. Written as DNA, the CDR3 is TGTGCCAGCAGTGCGCCCGGGACCGAAGACACCATATATTTT.

V is TRBV19 and J is TRBJ2-1, with D tentatively TRBD2 (5 bases). This CDR3 contains 12 residues. The V and J ends lost 2 bases and 10 bases respectively, with 9 bases between them. Per germline, CDR1 LNHDA and CDR2 SQIVND (reference sequence). The chain's CDR3 is CASSIQGGEQFF. CDR3 DNA sequence: TGTGCCAGTAGTATACAAGGAGGAGAGCAGTTCTTC.

This clone was observed a few times. The chain carries TRBV6-2 or TRBV6-3 and TRBJ2-5; 12 bases fit TRBD2. The CDR3 is 17 residues long. V shed 2 bases and J 4 bases; nucleotides not matched to a gene: 8. CDR1 is MNHEY, CDR2 SVGEGT, per germline. The CDR3: CASSYLTSGRSIETQYF. The CDR3 DNA reads TGTGCCAGCAGTTACCTCACTAGCGGGAGGAGTATAGAGACCCAGTACTTC.

The CDR3 DNA sequence: TGTGCCAGCAGCTTAGCCCCGGGCCCCTACGAGCAGTACTTC. This encodes CASSLAPGPYEQYF. This rearrangement joins TRBV7-2 to TRBJ2-7; no reliable D call. CDR3 length equals 14 residues. Trimming cost V 0 bases and J 2 bases, with 8 bases left between them. The germline V gene has CDR1 SGHTA and CDR2 FQGNSA.

This clone was seen once. The chain uses TRBV11-1 and TRBJ2-3; perhaps D is TRBD1 or TRBD2 (5 bases each). Trimming took off 3 bases at V and 2 bases at J, with 12 bases between the two ends. This CDR3 has 15 residues. CDR1 is SGHAT and CDR2 is FQDESV in the germline V gene (reference sequence). This CDR3 reads CASSLGEHITDTQYF. DNA for the CDR3: TGTGCCAGCAGCTTGGGGGAACACATCACAGATACGCAGTATTTT.

This chain joins TRBV18 and TRBJ2-7; 10 bases line up with TRBD2. The V and J ends lost 3 bases and 6 bases, in that order; junction bases with no gene match: 8. Looked up from germline, CDR1 is KGHSH and CDR2 is LQKENI. This CDR3 spans 15 amino acids. CDR3 bases: TGTGCCAGCTCACCTCCTAGCGGGAGTCCCCCCGAGCAGTACTTC. It yields the protein CASSPPSGSPPEQYF.

A single count supports this clone. The chain recombines TRBV3-1 (or the pseudogene TRBV3-2) with TRBJ2-1; tentative D call: TRBD2 (5 bases). Trimming took off 7 bases at V and 3 bases at J, with 16 bases between the two ends. Germline V gene data show CDR1 as LGHDT and CDR2 as YNNKEL (reference sequence). This CDR3 comprises 15 residues. The CDR3 nucleotides read TGTGCCAGCACCCTTTGGGTTAGCGACTACAATGAGCAGTTCTTC. Translation gives CASTLWVSDYNEQFF.

The genes are TRBV28 and TRBJ2-3; 7 bases map to TRBD2. V was clipped by 2 bases and J by 6 bases; unmatched bases: 8. This CDR3 region has 15 residues. From germline, CDR1 is MDHEN and CDR2 SYDVKM. CDR3 coding DNA: TGTGCCAGCAGTTTAGCCGGATCACTAGCGGATACGCAGTATTTT. Translation: CASSLAGSLADTQYF.